This T cell receptor beta chain stems from a study of T-cell memory formation after mild COVID-19. V dropped 2 bases and J dropped 2 bases, with 16 bases sitting between them. Germline assignment: CDR1 MGHRA and CDR2 YSYEKL. The CDR3 contains 16 residues. 5'RACE with constant-segment primers yielded barcoded, UMI-tagged TCR alpha and TCR beta cDNA libraries. Each CDR3 protein is one row after TCRdb ran MiXCR on the 5' RACE reads. Of 100,000 to 130,000 distinct CDR3 sequences listed, around an eighth are singletons. The chain joins TRBV4-1 to TRBJ2-7; D is uncertain. Sequencing was carried out using PBMCs or a T cell subset sorted from them (not recorded which). The origin of this receptor is a man aged 18 to 30 who had mild COVID-19 (a few samples of this study predate the infection). Cell type and time point are not known. The CDR3 sequence is CASSQLFVGSAYEQYF. CDR3 in DNA: TGCGCCAGCAGCCAACTTTTCGTGGGGTCCGCCTACGAGCAGTACTTC.